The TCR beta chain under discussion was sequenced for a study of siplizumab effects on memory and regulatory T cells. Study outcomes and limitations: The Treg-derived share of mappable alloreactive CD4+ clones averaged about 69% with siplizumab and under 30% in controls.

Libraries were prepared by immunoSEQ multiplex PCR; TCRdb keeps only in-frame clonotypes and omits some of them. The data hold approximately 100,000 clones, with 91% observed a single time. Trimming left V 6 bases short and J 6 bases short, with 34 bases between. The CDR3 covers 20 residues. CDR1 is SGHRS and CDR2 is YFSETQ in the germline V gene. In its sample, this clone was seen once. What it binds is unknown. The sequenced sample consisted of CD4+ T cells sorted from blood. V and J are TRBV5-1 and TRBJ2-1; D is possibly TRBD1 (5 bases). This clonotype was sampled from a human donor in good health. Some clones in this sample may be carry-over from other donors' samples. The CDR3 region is CASKGVAPRLETVGVNEQFF. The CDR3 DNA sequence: TGCGCCAGCAAAGGTGTTGCGCCGAGACTCGAGACTGTAGGGGTCAATGAGCAGTTCTTC.